The next 25 T cell receptor beta chains were all read from a single sample in a study of blood T cell repertoires in COVID-19. TCRdb keeps only in-frame clones here, not all; method: immunoSEQ multiplex PCR. The sample includes almost 200,000 clones, about nine tenths of them seen just once. The specimen sequenced was peripheral blood. These receptors were taken from a woman between 70 and 85 years old with acute or convalescent COVID-19.

V gene TRBV28 combines with J gene TRBJ1-2; D is perhaps TRBD1 (5 bases). In germline, CDR1 is MDHEN, CDR2 SYDVKM. Between the trimmed V and J ends, which lost 8 bases and 8 bases, there was a span of 18 bases. The CDR3 is 13 amino acids. CDR3 sequence: CASLLRWGFGYTF. CDR3 nucleotides: TGTGCCAGCCTTCTACGGTGGGGCTTCGGCTACACCTTC.

The chain uses TRBV7-2 and TRBJ1-2, with D possibly TRBD1 on 6 matching bases. Germline CDR1 reads SGHTA; CDR2 reads FQGNSA. CDR3 length: 15 residues. The V end was cut by 0 bases, the J end by 4 bases, with 12 bases between. The CDR3 loop is CASSLAMTGPYGYTF. The DNA for the CDR3 is TGTGCCAGCAGCTTAGCAATGACAGGACCCTATGGCTACACCTTC.

This clone was picked up one time. The chain combines TRBV2 with TRBJ2-7; 12 bases are shared with TRBD1. Per the germline V gene, CDR1 is SNHLY and CDR2 is FYNNEI. The CDR3 sequence is 15 residues long. The J segment lost 6 bases and the V segment lost 4 bases, leaving 7 bases of the junction unmatched. CDR3 DNA sequence: TGTGCCAGCAGTGGGGTGGGACAGGGGGCTTTCGAGCAGTACTTC. Amino acids: CASSGVGQGAFEQYF.

V gene TRBV12-5 combines with J gene TRBJ1-3; no definite D call. With 3 bases removed from V and 3 bases from J, the gap between germline ends came to 9 bases. The germline V gene has CDR1 LGHNT and CDR2 FRNRAP. This CDR3 region has 14 residues. Here the CDR3 reads CASGFEVRGNTIYF. The CDR3 DNA sequence: TGTGCTAGTGGTTTTGAGGTGCGTGGAAACACCATATATTTT.

CDR3 nucleotides: TGCGCCAGCAGTGAACTTGGTTCCAGGGCGGGAAACACCATATATTTT. It yields the protein CASSELGSRAGNTIYF. The chain combines TRBV10-2 with TRBJ1-3; possible D gene TRBD1, 5 bases. Between the trimmed V and J ends, which lost 3 bases and 4 bases, there was a span of 16 bases. The CDR3 loop spans 16 amino acids. Germline CDR1 is WSHSY and CDR2 is SAAADI.

V gene TRBV6-5 combines with J gene TRBJ1-1; the D gene is possibly TRBD1 (5 bases). Per germline, CDR1 MNHEY and CDR2 SVGAGI. There are 14 residues in the CDR3. The germline V and J ends were trimmed by 5 bases and 2 bases, with 12 bases remaining between them. The CDR3 protein is CASSIGGANTEAFF. The DNA of the CDR3 is TGTGCCAGCAGTATAGGTGGGGCCAACACTGAAGCTTTCTTT.

The sample holds one count of this clone. The chain joins TRBV5-1 to TRBJ1-2, with D uncertain. V was cut by 3 bases and J by 0 bases, with 12 bases left in between. Germline CDR1 SGHRS, CDR2 YFSETQ. The CDR3 is 15 residues long. CDR3 loop: CASSYGGRPNYGYTF. In nucleotides, the CDR3 is TGCGCCAGCAGCTATGGTGGCAGGCCTAACTATGGCTACACCTTC.

The chain combines TRBV10-2 with TRBJ1-6, with 9 bases matching TRBD1. The CDR3 loop spans 15 amino acids. Germline assignment: CDR1 WSHSY and CDR2 SAAADI. With 10 bases clipped from V and 0 bases from J, the junction kept 4 bases outside the gene matches. As DNA, the CDR3 is TGCGCCACCACAGGGGGCGGCTCCTATAATTCACCCCTCCACTTT. Translation: CATTGGGSYNSPLHF.

The chain employs TRBV10-3 and TRBJ1-2, with 7 positions matching TRBD1. This CDR3 region has 14 residues. CDR1 ENHRY and CDR2 SYGVKD come from the germline V gene. Trimming cost V 6 bases and J 8 bases; bases outside gene matches: 12. The CDR3 DNA reads as TGTGCCATCAGGGGAGACAGGGACGGAGGGGGCTACACCTTC. It codes for CAIRGDRDGGGYTF.

The chain carries TRBV2 and TRBJ2-3; TRBD1 matches at 7 bases. Germline CDR1 and CDR2: SNHLY and FYNNEI. The CDR3 spans 13 residues. Trimming removed 8 bases from V and 4 bases from J; junction bases left unmatched: 6. DNA for the CDR3: TGTGCCAGCGCTATCCAGGGGGCAGATACGCAGTATTTT. It encodes CASAIQGADTQYF.

The chain has TRBV7-2 and TRBJ1-5, with a tentative D call TRBD1 (6 bases). In germline, CDR1 is SGHTA, CDR2 FQGNSA. V lost 5 bases, J lost 2 bases, and 13 bases lay in between. There are 15 residues in the CDR3. The CDR3 spells CASSHRQAGNQPQHF. CDR3 DNA: TGTGCCAGCAGCCATCGACAGGCGGGCAATCAGCCCCAGCATTTT.

CDR3 coding DNA: TGTGCCAGCTCACCACAGGGGTCCACTGAAGCTTTCTTT. Translation: CASSPQGSTEAFF. The chain uses TRBV18 and TRBJ1-1; a weak D match, TRBD1 (5 bases). The V gene lost 1 base and the J gene lost 4 bases, with 7 bases spanning the gap. The CDR3 contains 13 residues. Per the germline V gene, CDR1 is KGHSH and CDR2 is LQKENI.

This rearrangement joins TRBV29-1 to TRBJ2-7, with TRBD1 matching 8 bases. Germline trimming cut 5 bases from V and 2 bases from J; bases unmatched to any gene: 8. The CDR3 runs to 14 residues. Germline V gene sequence: CDR1 SQVTM, CDR2 ANQGSEA. CDR3 bases: TGCAGCGTTCGTTGGACAGGGCAAACCTACGAGCAGTACTTC. Its translation is CSVRWTGQTYEQYF.

This rearrangement joins TRBV18 to TRBJ2-5; 9 nucleotides agree with TRBD1. The germline CDR1 and CDR2 sequences are KGHSH and LQKENI. CDR3 size: 15 residues. The trim removed 6 bases at V and 2 bases at J, leaving 7 bases unmatched. The CDR3 region is CASSRDRVIQETQYF. The DNA for the CDR3 is TGTGCCAGCTCCCGGGACAGGGTAATTCAAGAGACCCAGTACTTC.

The chain carries TRBV6-4 and TRBJ2-5; D possibly corresponds to TRBD1 (5 bases). Deletions cut 3 bases from V and 5 bases from J, with 10 bases between. The CDR3 spans 13 residues. The germline V gene has CDR1 MRHNA and CDR2 SNTAGT. CDR3 bases: TGTGCCAGCAGTGAAGGCAGGGCGGAGACCCAGTACTTC. Translation gives CASSEGRAETQYF.

The chain links TRBV5-4 to TRBJ1-6; D ambiguous. The CDR3 spans 13 residues. Germline values: CDR1 SGHNT, CDR2 YYREEE (reference sequence). V was trimmed by 0 bases and J by 7 bases, leaving 5 bases between them. Here the CDR3 reads CASSLGQNSPLHF. Here the CDR3 DNA reads TGTGCCAGCAGCTTGGGGCAAAATTCACCCCTCCACTTT.

The chain links TRBV19 to TRBJ1-4; TRBD1 aligns across 7 bases. From germline, CDR1 is LNHDA and CDR2 SQIVND (reference sequence). The length of the CDR3 is 18 residues. V was pared by 0 bases and J by 3 bases, with 10 bases of the junction left unmatched. CDR3 coding DNA: TGTGCCAGTAGTATAGATTCGAGGGGGCGCCCGGCTAATGAAAAACTGTTTTTT. It yields the protein CASSIDSRGRPANEKLFF.

The V call is TRBV2, the J call TRBJ2-5, with 9 bases that match TRBD2. The CDR3 has 14 residues. From germline, CDR1 is SNHLY and CDR2 FYNNEI. The V gene end was trimmed by 6 bases and the J gene end by 5 bases; junction bases not matched to a gene: 7. CDR3 sequence reads: CASRRGGSGETQYF. The CDR3 DNA reads TGTGCCAGCAGGCGGGGGGGTTCAGGGGAGACCCAGTACTTC.

This sequence joins TRBV6-1 and TRBJ1-5; no reliable D call. The CDR3 runs to 13 residues. V was shortened by 6 bases and J by 0 bases, with 6 bases between the two germline ends. From germline, CDR1 is MNHNS and CDR2 SASEGT. CDR3 protein: CASRRDSNQPQHF. DNA of the CDR3: TGTGCCAGCAGGAGGGATAGCAATCAGCCCCAGCATTTT.

The chain couples TRBV2 to TRBJ1-1, with D tentatively TRBD1 (6 bases). Trimming took off 3 bases at V and 1 base at J, with 12 bases between the two ends. CDR3 length: 15 amino acids. Germline CDR1 SNHLY, CDR2 FYNNEI. In DNA, the CDR3 is TGTGCCAGCAGTGACGTAGGCAGGGGGAACACTGAAGCTTTCTTT. Residues: CASSDVGRGNTEAFF.

In DNA form, the CDR3 reads TGTGCCAGCAGTTTGGAGGGGGCACGTATATCCTACAATGAGCAGTTCTTC. It translates to CASSLEGARISYNEQFF. This chain links TRBV27 with TRBJ2-1; possibly TRBD1 for D (7 bases). The CDR3 consists of 17 residues. V dropped 3 bases and J dropped 1 base, with 16 bases sitting between them. Germline CDR1 and CDR2: MNHEY and SMNVEV (reference sequence).

The rearrangement uses TRBV3-1 (or the pseudogene TRBV3-2) and TRBJ2-1; the match to TRBD2 covers 8 bases. Germline loops: CDR1 LGHDT, CDR2 YNNKEL (reference sequence). The trim removed 0 bases at V and 7 bases at J, leaving 23 bases unmatched. CDR3 length: 21 residues. The CDR3 spells CASSQDLNPGLENRDRNEQFF. The CDR3 bases are TGTGCCAGCAGCCAAGACCTTAATCCGGGACTAGAGAATAGAGACAGGAATGAGCAGTTCTTC.

The V and J genes are TRBV6-5 and TRBJ1-5; a possible D gene is TRBD1 (5 bases). V lost 3 bases and J 9 bases, leaving 15 bases between the germline ends. Germline CDR1 is MNHEY and CDR2 is SVGAGI. This CDR3 contains 14 residues. CDR3 residues: CASSYSPGGRPQHF. The CDR3, as DNA: TGTGCCAGCAGTTATTCACCGGGGGGTCGGCCCCAGCATTTT.

This chain connects TRBV7-9 to TRBJ1-2; TRBD1 matches 7 bases. Germline V gene sequence: CDR1 SEHNR, CDR2 FQNEAQ (reference sequence). The CDR3 extends over 17 amino acids. V gave up 5 bases and J gave up 1 base; unmatched junction bases: 13. CDR3 protein: CASSIVGRGQVNYGYTF. In nucleotides, the CDR3 is TGTGCCAGCAGCATAGTAGGGAGAGGACAGGTTAACTATGGCTACACCTTC.

V usage is TRBV6-5 and J usage is TRBJ2-3; possible D gene TRBD2, 6 bases. Trimming left V 6 bases short and J 5 bases short, with 18 bases between. CDR1 is MNHEY, CDR2 SVGAGI, per germline. This CDR3 spans 15 amino acids. CDR3: CASRMQGLGGDTQYF. DNA for the CDR3: TGTGCCAGCAGAATGCAGGGTTTGGGAGGAGATACGCAGTATTTT.